Presented here are 18 T cell receptor beta chains from one specimen sequenced in a study of T cell changes during pregnancy in multiple sclerosis (dated by TCRdb to between 2018 and 2020). Libraries were made using the immunoSEQ multiplex PCR assay. TCRdb mirrors the immuneACCESS table, restricted to in-frame sequences. Some clones are absent from its copies; in checked studies, under half trace to an unresolved V gene, and the reason for the others is unknown. The sample table records tens of thousands of clones; 87% of these occur just once. The ten largest clones take up 7.9% of the sample. Source: CD8+ T cells from peripheral blood mononuclear cells, taken before pregnancy. Every receptor here comes from a female donor with multiple sclerosis, enrolled in a pregnancy study.

The V gene is TRBV30, the J gene TRBJ2-7; D might be TRBD2 (6 bases). Trimming took 4 bases from V and 0 from J, leaving 13 bases between them. Germline V gene data show CDR1 as GTSNPN and CDR2 as SVGIG (reference sequence). The CDR3 has 14 residues. The CDR3 DNA sequence: TGTGCCTGGACGGGACTCTCCAGCTCCTACGAGCAGTACTTC. This gives the protein CAWTGLSSSYEQYF.

The rearrangement joins TRBV27 to TRBJ2-3, with a weak D call TRBD2 (5 bases). The CDR3 extends over 13 amino acids. V lost 7 bases and J 3 bases, leaving 11 bases between the germline ends. The V gene's germline CDR1 is MNHEY and CDR2 SMNVEV (reference sequence). CDR3 loop: CASKVPGTDTQYF. The CDR3 DNA follows: TGTGCCAGCAAGGTTCCGGGGACAGATACGCAGTATTTT.

This clone was picked up one time. The gene calls are TRBV25-1 and TRBJ2-1; 7 bases are a match to TRBD2. The CDR3 covers 16 residues. V shed 1 base and J 1 base; nucleotides not matched to a gene: 4. From germline, CDR1 is MGHDK and CDR2 SYGVNS. CDR3 in DNA: TGTGCCAGCAGTGAATCTACTAGCGTTTCCTACAATGAGCAGTTCTTC. Translating it yields CASSESTSVSYNEQFF.

This clone was picked up a small number of times. The chain combines TRBV7-8 with TRBJ2-3; 8 bases align to TRBD1. This CDR3 spans 16 amino acids. Trimming at V came to 1 base and at J to 4 bases, leaving 7 bases not matched to a gene. Germline V CDR1 and CDR2: SGHVS, FQNEAQ. CDR3 nucleotides: TGTGCCAGCAGCTTAGGCCCTCCACAGGGGGCAGATACGCAGTATTTT. It is translated as CASSLGPPQGADTQYF. Using reference TRBV7-8 and TRBJ2-3 for the parts outside the CDR3, the full variable domain is GAGVSQSPRYKVAKRGQDVALRCDPISGHVSLFWYQQALGQGPEFLTYFQNEAQLDKSGLPSDRFFAERPEGSVSTLKIQRTQQEDSAVYLCASSLGPPQGADTQYFGPGTRLTVL.

The chain couples TRBV28 to TRBJ2-7, with D perhaps TRBD2 (5 bases). Deletions cut 7 bases from V and 0 bases from J, with 13 bases between. The CDR3 consists of 14 residues. Germline V gives CDR1 MDHEN, CDR2 SYDVKM. CDR3 nucleotides: TGTGCCAGCAAAGTTGAAGGGAGCTCCTACGAGCAGTACTTC. It specifies CASKVEGSSYEQYF. Drawing the rest from reference TRBV28 and TRBJ2-7, the complete variable domain is DVKVTQSSRYLVKRTGEKVFLECVQDMDHENMFWYRQDPGLGLRLIYFSYDVKMKEKGDIPEGYSVSREKKERFSLILESASTNQTSMYLCASKVEGSSYEQYFGPGTRLTVT.

This rearrangement joins TRBV6-5 to TRBJ2-3, with a tentative D call TRBD1 (5 bases). In germline, CDR1 is MNHEY, CDR2 SVGAGI. Trimming stripped 5 bases from V and 4 bases from J, with 16 bases between. The CDR3 covers 15 residues. CDR3 in amino acids: CASSGHQESPDTQYF. DNA of the CDR3: TGTGCCAGCAGTGGACACCAAGAATCTCCAGATACGCAGTATTTT.

The V and J genes are TRBV28 and TRBJ1-2; TRBD1 is a possible D gene (5 bases). The CDR3 extends over 12 amino acids. Germline assignment: CDR1 MDHEN and CDR2 SYDVKM. V was clipped by 3 bases and J by 8 bases, with 10 bases between them. Here the CDR3 reads CASSFYGGGYTF. In nucleotides, the CDR3 is TGTGCCAGCAGTTTTTACGGGGGGGGCTACACCTTC.

The V call is TRBV7-9, the J call TRBJ2-3; 7 bases map to TRBD2. V lost 0 bases, J lost 6 bases, and 6 bases stayed unmatched. Per germline, CDR1 SEHNR and CDR2 FQNEAQ (reference sequence). CDR3 length: 15 residues. The CDR3 loop reads CASSLAGGFADTQYF. In DNA, the CDR3 is TGTGCCAGCAGCTTAGCCGGGGGGTTCGCGGATACGCAGTATTTT.

The chain joins TRBV6-4 to TRBJ2-7; tentative D call: TRBD1 (6 bases). V shed 3 bases and J shed 4 bases, with 16 bases lying between them. Germline-derived CDR1 and CDR2 are MRHNA and SNTAGT. This CDR3 is built from 15 residues. The CDR3 sequence is CASSEFWGPGYEQYF. The CDR3 bases are TGTGCCAGCAGTGAATTTTGGGGGCCAGGGTACGAGCAGTACTTC.

The chain uses TRBV13 and TRBJ2-7, with 7 nucleotides matching TRBD1. The CDR3 runs 14 residues. Losses at the gene ends were 5 bases for V and 5 bases for J; bases not matched to a gene: 9. CDR1 PRHDT and CDR2 FYEKMQ come from the germline V gene (reference sequence). CDR3 coding DNA: TGTGCCAGCAGCCTTAGACAGGGCCGCAACGAGCAGTACTTC. It encodes CASSLRQGRNEQYF. The full variable domain, completed using reference TRBV13 and TRBJ2-7, is AAGVIQSPRHLIKEKRETATLKCYPIPRHDTVYWYQQGPGQDPQFLISFYEKMQSDKGSIPDRFSAQQFSDYHSELNMSSLELGDSALYFCASSLRQGRNEQYFGPGTRLTVT.

This clone was seen only a few times. The rearrangement uses TRBV6-4 and TRBJ2-3, with 10 nucleotides matching TRBD2. V shed 3 bases, J shed 6 bases, and the junction held 6 bases outside the gene matches. Per germline, CDR1 MRHNA and CDR2 SNTAGT. The CDR3 length is 15 residues. In DNA form, the CDR3 reads TGTGCCAGCAGTGAGAGGGCTAGCGGGGGTGATACGCAGTATTTT. Translation gives CASSERASGGDTQYF.

The chain combines TRBV19 with TRBJ2-7, with D possibly TRBD2 on 6 matching bases. The V gene lost 5 bases and the J gene lost 5 bases, with 13 bases spanning the gap. The CDR3 is 13 residues long. The germline gives CDR1 LNHDA, CDR2 SQIVND (reference sequence). CDR3 protein: CASSLSGRNEQYF. The CDR3, as DNA: TGTGCCAGTAGTCTCTCAGGGAGGAACGAGCAGTACTTC.

V usage is TRBV4-1 and J usage is TRBJ1-1; D is perhaps TRBD1 (6 bases). Trimming took off 3 bases at V and 1 base at J, with 12 bases between the two ends. Germline V gene sequence: CDR1 MGHRA, CDR2 YSYEKL. This CDR3 spans 15 amino acids. The CDR3 DNA reads TGCGCCAGCAGCCAGACCGGACAGACGAACACTGAAGCTTTCTTT. This codes for CASSQTGQTNTEAFF.

The V call is TRBV2, the J call TRBJ2-3, with D tentatively TRBD1 (6 bases). Trimming stripped 1 base from V and 11 bases from J, with 10 bases between. Germline assignment: CDR1 SNHLY and CDR2 FYNNEI. The CDR3 extends over 12 amino acids. The CDR3 loop reads CASSEESDRQYF. The CDR3, as DNA: TGTGCCAGCAGTGAAGAATCGGACAGGCAGTATTTT.

The CDR3 DNA is TGCGCCAGCAGCATAAAACAGGGGGCGCCCCAGCATTTT. It yields the protein CASSIKQGAPQHF. The rearrangement joins TRBV4-3 to TRBJ1-5, with 9 bases lining up with TRBD1. Germline-derived CDR1 and CDR2 are LGHNA and YSLEER. With 5 bases clipped from V and 9 bases from J, the junction kept 5 bases outside the gene matches. The length of the CDR3 is 13 residues.

The chain employs TRBV10-3 and TRBJ2-3, with TRBD2 matching 9 bases. The germline CDR1 and CDR2 sequences are ENHRY and SYGVKD. This CDR3 has 15 residues. V trimming: 3 bases; J trimming: 1 base; junction bases outside the gene matches: 2. The CDR3 nucleotides are TGTGCCATCAGTGACGAGCGGGGGGGCACAGATACGCAGTATTTT. Translating it yields CAISDERGGTDTQYF.

The chain recombines TRBV27 with TRBJ1-6; maybe TRBD1 (6 bases). Germline lookup yields CDR1 MNHEY and CDR2 SMNVEV (reference sequence). The CDR3 consists of 14 residues. V lost 4 bases, J lost 10 bases, and 14 bases lay in between. CDR3 DNA: TGTGCCAGCAGTTCCCGACAGGCAAACTCACCCCTCCACTTT. Amino acids: CASSSRQANSPLHF.

The chain combines TRBV7-9 with TRBJ2-1, with 10 bases that match TRBD2. The CDR3 extends over 19 amino acids. V lost 1 base to trimming and J lost 0 bases; unmatched junction nucleotides: 9. The germline CDR1 and CDR2 sequences are SEHNR and FQNEAQ (reference sequence). CDR3 sequence (DNA): TGTGCCAGCAGCTTAGGGATTAGCGGGGGGTACGGCTCCTACAATGAGCAGTTCTTC. Encoded protein: CASSLGISGGYGSYNEQFF.